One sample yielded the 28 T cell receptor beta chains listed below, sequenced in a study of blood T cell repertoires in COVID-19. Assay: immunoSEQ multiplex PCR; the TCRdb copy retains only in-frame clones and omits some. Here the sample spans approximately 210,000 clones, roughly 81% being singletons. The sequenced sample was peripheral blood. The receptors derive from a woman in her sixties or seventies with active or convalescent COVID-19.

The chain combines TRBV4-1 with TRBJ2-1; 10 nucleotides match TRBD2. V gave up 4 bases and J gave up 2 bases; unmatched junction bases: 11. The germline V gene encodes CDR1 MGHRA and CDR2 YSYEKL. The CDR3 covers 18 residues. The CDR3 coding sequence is TGCGCCAGCAGCCCAGAGGCTAGCGGGAGTAACGCCTACAATGAGCAGTTCTTC. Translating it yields CASSPEASGSNAYNEQFF.

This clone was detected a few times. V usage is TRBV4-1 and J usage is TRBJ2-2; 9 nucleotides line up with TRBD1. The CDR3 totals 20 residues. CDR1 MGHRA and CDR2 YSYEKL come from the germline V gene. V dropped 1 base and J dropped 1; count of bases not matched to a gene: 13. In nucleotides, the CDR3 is TGCGCCAGCAGCCAAGGAATCTCCCGCGGGACAGGGAGGAACACCGGGGAGCTGTTTTTT. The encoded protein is CASSQGISRGTGRNTGELFF.

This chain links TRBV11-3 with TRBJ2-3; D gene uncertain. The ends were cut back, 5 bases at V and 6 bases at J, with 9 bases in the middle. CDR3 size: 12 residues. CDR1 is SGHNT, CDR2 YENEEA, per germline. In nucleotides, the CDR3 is TGTGCCAGCAGCCTAAACAGCGATACGCAGTATTTT. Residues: CASSLNSDTQYF.

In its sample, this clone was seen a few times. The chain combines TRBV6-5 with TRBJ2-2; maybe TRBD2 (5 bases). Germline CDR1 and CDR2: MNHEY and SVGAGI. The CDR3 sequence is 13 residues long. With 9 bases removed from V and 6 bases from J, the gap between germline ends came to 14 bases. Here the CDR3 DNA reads TGTGCCAGTGATACAGTGGGAGCCGGGGAGCTGTTTTTT. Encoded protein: CASDTVGAGELFF.

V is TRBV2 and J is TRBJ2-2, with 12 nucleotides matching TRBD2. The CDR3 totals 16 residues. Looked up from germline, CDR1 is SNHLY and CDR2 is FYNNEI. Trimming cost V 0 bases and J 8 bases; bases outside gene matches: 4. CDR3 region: CASSEARLAGVGELFF. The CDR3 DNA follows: TGTGCCAGCAGTGAAGCAAGACTAGCGGGAGTAGGGGAGCTGTTTTTT.

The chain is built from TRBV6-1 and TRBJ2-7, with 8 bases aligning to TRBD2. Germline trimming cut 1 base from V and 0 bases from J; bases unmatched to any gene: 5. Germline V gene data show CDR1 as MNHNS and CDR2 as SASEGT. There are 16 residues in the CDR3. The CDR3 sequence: CASSEGWSGSSYEQYF. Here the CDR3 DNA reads TGTGCCAGCAGTGAAGGGTGGAGCGGGAGCTCCTACGAGCAGTACTTC.

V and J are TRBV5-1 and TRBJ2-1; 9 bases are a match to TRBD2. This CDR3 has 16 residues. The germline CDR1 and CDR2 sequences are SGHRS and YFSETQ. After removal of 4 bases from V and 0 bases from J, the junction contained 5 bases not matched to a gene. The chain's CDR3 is CASSPPAGGSYNEQFF. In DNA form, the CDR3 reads TGCGCCAGCAGCCCCCCAGCGGGAGGCTCCTACAATGAGCAGTTCTTC.

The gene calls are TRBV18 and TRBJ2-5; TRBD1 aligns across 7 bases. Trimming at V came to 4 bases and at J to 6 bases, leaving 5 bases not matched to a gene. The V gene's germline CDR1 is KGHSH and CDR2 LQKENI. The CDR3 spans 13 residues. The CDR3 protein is CASSRGTAQTQYF. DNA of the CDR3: TGTGCCAGCTCACGGGGGACAGCCCAGACCCAGTACTTC.

The CDR3 here is CASSQDGTYGYTF. DNA for the CDR3: TGCGCCAGCAGCCAAGATGGCACCTATGGCTACACCTTC. The chain uses TRBV4-1 and TRBJ1-2; D is uncertain. Looked up from germline, CDR1 is MGHRA and CDR2 is YSYEKL. The CDR3 totals 13 residues. Trimming took off 0 bases at V and 4 bases at J, with 6 bases between the two ends.

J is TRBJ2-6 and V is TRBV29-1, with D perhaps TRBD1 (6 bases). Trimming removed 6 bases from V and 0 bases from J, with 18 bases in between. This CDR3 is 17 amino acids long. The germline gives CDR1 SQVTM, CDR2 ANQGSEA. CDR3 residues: CSVEIFIQGSGANVLTF. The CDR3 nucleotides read TGCAGCGTCGAGATCTTTATACAGGGCTCTGGGGCCAACGTCCTGACTTTC.

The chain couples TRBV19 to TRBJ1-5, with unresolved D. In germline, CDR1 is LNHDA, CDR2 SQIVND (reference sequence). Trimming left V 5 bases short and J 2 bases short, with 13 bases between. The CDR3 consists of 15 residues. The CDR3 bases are TGTGCCAGTAGTTTTGCCAGGATAGGCAATCAGCCCCAGCATTTT. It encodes CASSFARIGNQPQHF.

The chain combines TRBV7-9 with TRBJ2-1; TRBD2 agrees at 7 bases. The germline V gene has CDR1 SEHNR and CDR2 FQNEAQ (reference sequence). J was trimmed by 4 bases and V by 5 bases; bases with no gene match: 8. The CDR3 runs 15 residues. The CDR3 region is CASSNQGLLYNEQFF. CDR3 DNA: TGTGCCAGCAGCAACCAGGGACTATTGTACAATGAGCAGTTCTTC.

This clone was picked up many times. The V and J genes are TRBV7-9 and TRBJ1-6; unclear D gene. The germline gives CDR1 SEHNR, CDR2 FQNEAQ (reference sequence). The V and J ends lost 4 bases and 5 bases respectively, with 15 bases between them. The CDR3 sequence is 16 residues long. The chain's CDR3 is CASSWVRGGNNSPLHF. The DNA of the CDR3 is TGTGCCAGCAGCTGGGTTCGTGGAGGAAATAATTCACCCCTCCACTTT. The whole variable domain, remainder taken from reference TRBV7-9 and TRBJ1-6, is DTGVSQNPRHKITKRGQNVTFRCDPISEHNRLYWYRQTLGQGPEFLTYFQNEAQLEKSRLLSDRFSAERPKGSFSTLEIQRTEQGDSAMYLCASSWVRGGNNSPLHFGNGTRLTVT.

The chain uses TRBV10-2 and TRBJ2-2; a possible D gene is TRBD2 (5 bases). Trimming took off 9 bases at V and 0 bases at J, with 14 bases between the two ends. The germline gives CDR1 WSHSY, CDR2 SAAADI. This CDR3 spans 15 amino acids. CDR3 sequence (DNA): TGCGCCAGTGGCGGGTTCAGTTCGAACACCGGGGAGCTGTTTTTT. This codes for CASGGFSSNTGELFF.

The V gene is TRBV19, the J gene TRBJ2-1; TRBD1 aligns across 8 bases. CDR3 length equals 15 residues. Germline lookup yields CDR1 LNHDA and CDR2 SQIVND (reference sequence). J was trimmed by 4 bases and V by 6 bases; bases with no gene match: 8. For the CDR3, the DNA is TGTGCCAGTAGGACGGACAGGGACAGTTACAATGAGCAGTTCTTC. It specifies CASRTDRDSYNEQFF. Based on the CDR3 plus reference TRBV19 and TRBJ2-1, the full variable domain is DGGITQSPKYLFRKEGQNVTLSCEQNLNHDAMYWYRQDPGQGLRLIYYSQIVNDFQKGDIAEGYSVSREKKESFPLTVTSAQKNPTAFYLCASRTDRDSYNEQFFGPGTRLTVL.

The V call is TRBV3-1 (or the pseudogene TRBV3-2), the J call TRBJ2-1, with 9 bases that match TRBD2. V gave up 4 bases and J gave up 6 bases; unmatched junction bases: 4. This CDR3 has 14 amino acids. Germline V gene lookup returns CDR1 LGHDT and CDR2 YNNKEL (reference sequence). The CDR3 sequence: CASSPAGGPNEQFF. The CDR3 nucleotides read TGTGCCAGCAGCCCGGCGGGAGGGCCCAATGAGCAGTTCTTC.

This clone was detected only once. The CDR3 DNA reads as TGTGCCAGCAGTTTAGGGGGCCCTCAGCCCCAGCATTTT. Translating gives CASSLGGPQPQHF. J is TRBJ1-5 and V is TRBV28; perhaps TRBD1 as D (6 bases). Germline V gives CDR1 MDHEN, CDR2 SYDVKM. Trimming removed 2 bases at V and 6 bases at J, with 8 bases between. This CDR3 region has 13 residues.

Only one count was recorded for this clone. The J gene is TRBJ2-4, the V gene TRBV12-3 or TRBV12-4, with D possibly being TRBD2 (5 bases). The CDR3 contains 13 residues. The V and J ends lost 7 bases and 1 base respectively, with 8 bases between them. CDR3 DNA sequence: TGTGCCAGCAAGGAGGCGGCCAAAAACATTCAGTACTTC. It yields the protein CASKEAAKNIQYF.

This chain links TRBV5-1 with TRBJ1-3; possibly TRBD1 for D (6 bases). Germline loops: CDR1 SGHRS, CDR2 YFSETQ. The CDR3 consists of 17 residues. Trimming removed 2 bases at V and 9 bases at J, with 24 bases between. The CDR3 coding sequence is TGCGCCAGCAGCTTTCTTTCCCCTACAGGGAGCCACGGCACCATATATTTT. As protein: CASSFLSPTGSHGTIYF.

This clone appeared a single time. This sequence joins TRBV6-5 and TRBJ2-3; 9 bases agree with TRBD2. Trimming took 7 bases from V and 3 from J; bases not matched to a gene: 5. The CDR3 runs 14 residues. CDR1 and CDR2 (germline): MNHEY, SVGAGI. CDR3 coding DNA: TGTGCCAGCAAAGTTAGCGGGAGTACAGATACGCAGTATTTT. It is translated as CASKVSGSTDTQYF.

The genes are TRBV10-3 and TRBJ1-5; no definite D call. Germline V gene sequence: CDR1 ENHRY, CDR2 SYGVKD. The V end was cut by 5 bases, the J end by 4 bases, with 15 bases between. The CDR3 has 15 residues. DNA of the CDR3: TGTGCCATCAGTTGGGCCGCCCTACCTAATCAGCCCCAGCATTTT. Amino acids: CAISWAALPNQPQHF.

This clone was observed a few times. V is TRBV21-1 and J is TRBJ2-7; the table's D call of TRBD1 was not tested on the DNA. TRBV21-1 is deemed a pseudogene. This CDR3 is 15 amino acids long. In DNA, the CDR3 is TGTGCCAGCAGCGACAACCGGGACAGGACCTACGAGCAGTACTTC. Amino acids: CASSDNRDRTYEQYF.

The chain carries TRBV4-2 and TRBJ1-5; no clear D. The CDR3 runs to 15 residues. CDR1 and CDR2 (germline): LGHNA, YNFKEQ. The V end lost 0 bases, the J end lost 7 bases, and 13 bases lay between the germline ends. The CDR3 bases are TGTGCCAGCAGCCAAGATCGGGCCGGGAAACAGCCCCAGCATTTT. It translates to CASSQDRAGKQPQHF.

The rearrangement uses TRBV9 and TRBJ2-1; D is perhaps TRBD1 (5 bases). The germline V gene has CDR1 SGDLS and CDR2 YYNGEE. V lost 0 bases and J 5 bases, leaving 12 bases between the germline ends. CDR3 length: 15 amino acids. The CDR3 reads CASSVVQGRNNEQFF. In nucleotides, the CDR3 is TGTGCCAGCAGCGTAGTGCAGGGCCGAAACAATGAGCAGTTCTTC.

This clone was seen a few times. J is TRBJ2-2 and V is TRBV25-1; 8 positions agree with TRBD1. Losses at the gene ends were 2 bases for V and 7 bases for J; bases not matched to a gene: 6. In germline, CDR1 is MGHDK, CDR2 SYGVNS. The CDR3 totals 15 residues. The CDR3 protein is CASSEDDRGSGELFF. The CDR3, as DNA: TGTGCCAGCAGTGAAGACGACAGGGGAAGCGGGGAGCTGTTTTTT.

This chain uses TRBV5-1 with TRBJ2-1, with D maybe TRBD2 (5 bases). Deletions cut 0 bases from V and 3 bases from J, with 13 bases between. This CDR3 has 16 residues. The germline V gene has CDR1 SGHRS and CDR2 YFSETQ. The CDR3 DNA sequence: TGCGCCAGCAGCTTGGATGATAGTGGGAGCTACAATGAGCAGTTCTTC. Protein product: CASSLDDSGSYNEQFF. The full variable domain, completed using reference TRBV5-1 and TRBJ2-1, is KAGVTQTPRYLIKTRGQQVTLSCSPISGHRSVSWYQQTPGQGLQFLFEYFSETQRNKGNFPGRFSGRQFSNSRSEMNVSTLELGDSALYLCASSLDDSGSYNEQFFGPGTRLTVL.

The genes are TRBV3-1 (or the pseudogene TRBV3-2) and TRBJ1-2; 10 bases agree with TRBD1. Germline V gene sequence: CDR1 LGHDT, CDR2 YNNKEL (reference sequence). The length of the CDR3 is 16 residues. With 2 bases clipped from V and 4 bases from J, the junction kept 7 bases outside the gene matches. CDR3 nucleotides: TGTGCCAGCAGCCAACTAGACCGGGACAGGGGCTATGGCTACACCTTC. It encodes CASSQLDRDRGYGYTF.

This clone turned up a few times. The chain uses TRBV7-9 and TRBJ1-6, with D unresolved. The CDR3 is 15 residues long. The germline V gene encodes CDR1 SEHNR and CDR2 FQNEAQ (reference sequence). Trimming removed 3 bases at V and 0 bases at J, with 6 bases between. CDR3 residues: CASSLGSSYNSPLHF. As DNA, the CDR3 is TGTGCCAGCAGCTTGGGGAGCTCCTATAATTCACCCCTCCACTTT.